This record concerns one T cell receptor beta chain sequence. The data stem from a study of shared clonotypes between healthy human individuals. The CDR3 runs 14 residues. CDR1 and CDR2 (germline): ENHRY, SYGVKD. V dropped 2 bases and J dropped 4 bases, with 11 bases sitting between them. The assay was immunoSEQ multiplex PCR, and TCRdb's table has in-frame clones only and misses some. The sample lists 2.3 million or so clones, over 85% seen once, with about 0.37% in the top ten. This rearrangement joins TRBV10-3 to TRBJ1-1, with TRBD1 as a possible D gene (5 bases). What was sequenced was naive CD4+ T cells from PBMCs. Subset of the sample: CD45RA+ positively selected. This clonotype was obtained from a man aged 18 to 29 in good health. Some clones in this sample may be carry-over from other donors' samples. CDR3 residues: CAISELLGGTEAFF. CDR3 DNA: TGTGCCATCAGTGAGCTGCTGGGGGGCACTGAAGCTTTCTTT.